A selection of T cell receptor beta chains follows, all from one sample in a study of T cell responses to AZD1222 COVID-19 vaccine. Clones were read by immunoSEQ multiplex PCR, and TCRdb kept only the in-frame ones, dropping some. Here the sample spans some 110,000 clones, about 88% being singletons. The sample consisted of peripheral blood, taken on day 0 of AZD1222 vaccination. Receptors were obtained from an adult in good health. CDR3s include the opening cysteine and the closing phenylalanine or tryptophan. The D gene is left open where the match is weak. Clone size appears in some rows only: once, few, many, or a class for an expanded clone.

V: TRBV29-1; D: NA; size: NA; J: TRBJ1-2; CDR3: CSVDAGEVRGYTF; DNA: TGCAGCGTTGACGCAGGGGAAGTACGCGGCTACACCTTC
V: TRBV9; D: TRBD1; size: NA; J: TRBJ2-5; CDR3: CASSRPGTGETQYF; DNA: TGTGCCAGCAGCAGACCCGGGACAGGAGAGACCCAGTACTTC
V: TRBV25-1; D: NA; size: few; J: TRBJ2-2; CDR3: CASSVRRTATTGELFF; DNA: TGTGCCAGCAGTGTCCGACGGACAGCCACCACCGGGGAGCTGTTTTTT
V: TRBV11-3; D: TRBD1; size: NA; J: TRBJ2-1; CDR3: CASSFSLGQGKRSSYNEQFF; DNA: TGTGCCAGCAGCTTTTCTTTAGGACAGGGAAAGAGGAGCTCCTACAATGAGCAGTTCTTC
V: TRBV7-3; D: NA; size: NA; J: TRBJ1-1; CDR3: CASSREGQKSEAFF; DNA: TGTGCCAGCAGCCGAGAGGGGCAGAAGTCTGAAGCTTTCTTT
V: TRBV7-9; D: NA; size: NA; J: TRBJ1-6; CDR3: CASSLWGANYNSPLHF; DNA: TGTGCCAGCAGCTTATGGGGGGCGAACTATAATTCACCCCTCCACTTT
V: TRBV19; D: NA; size: NA; J: TRBJ1-5; CDR3: CASSIGGGLNQPQHF; DNA: TGTGCCAGTAGTATAGGGGGAGGACTCAATCAGCCCCAGCATTTT
V: TRBV10-3; D: NA; size: NA; J: TRBJ2-7; CDR3: CAISAGAQNYEQYF; DNA: TGTGCCATCAGTGCGGGGGCCCAGAACTACGAGCAGTACTTC
V: TRBV6-5; D: TRBD1; size: NA; J: TRBJ1-2; CDR3: CASRRSRQGGGYTF; DNA: TGTGCCAGCAGACGATCGCGACAGGGCGGAGGCTACACCTTC
V: TRBV6-5; D: NA; size: NA; J: TRBJ2-1; CDR3: CASSYDTSYNEQFF; DNA: TGTGCCAGCAGTTATGACACATCCTACAATGAGCAGTTCTTC
V: TRBV12-5; D: TRBD1; size: NA; J: TRBJ2-7; CDR3: CASGDGQAAYEQYF; DNA: TGTGCTAGTGGTGACGGACAGGCCGCCTACGAGCAGTACTTC
V: TRBV9; D: NA; size: NA; J: TRBJ1-2; CDR3: CASSVAPQGGYGYTF; DNA: TGTGCCAGCAGCGTAGCTCCACAGGGAGGCTATGGCTACACCTTC
V: TRBV6-5; D: NA; size: NA; J: TRBJ2-2; CDR3: CASSLGEAGELFF; DNA: TGTGCCAGCAGTTTAGGGGAGGCCGGGGAGCTGTTTTTT
V: TRBV4-1; D: TRBD2; size: NA; J: TRBJ2-3; CDR3: CASSQDLAGGINRRTDTQYF; DNA: TGCGCCAGCAGCCAAGATCTAGCGGGGGGTATTAATCGTAGAACAGATACGCAGTATTTT
V: TRBV4-1; D: NA; size: NA; J: TRBJ2-7; CDR3: CASSQVLSEQYF; DNA: TGCGCCAGCAGCCAAGTACTCTCCGAGCAGTACTTC
V: TRBV19; D: TRBD1; size: NA; J: TRBJ2-7; CDR3: CASSPMDREVYEQYF; DNA: TGTGCCAGTAGTCCTATGGACAGGGAGGTATACGAGCAGTACTTC
V: TRBV27; D: NA; size: NA; J: TRBJ1-2; CDR3: CASSFGSRNYGYTF; DNA: TGTGCCAGCAGTTTCGGCAGCCGCAACTATGGCTACACCTTC
V: TRBV2; D: NA; size: NA; J: TRBJ1-6; CDR3: CASSEGGPPYNSPLHF; DNA: TGTGCCAGCAGTGAAGGGGGTCCACCCTATAATTCACCCCTCCACTTT
V: TRBV7-3; D: NA; size: NA; J: TRBJ1-3; CDR3: CASSLNPGHSGNTIYF; DNA: TGTGCCAGCAGCTTAAATCCAGGCCACTCTGGAAACACCATATATTTT
V: TRBV27; D: TRBD2; size: few; J: TRBJ2-1; CDR3: CASSSTPGLVAFNEQFF; DNA: TGTGCCAGCAGTTCGACTCCGGGACTAGTGGCTTTCAATGAGCAGTTCTTC
V: TRBV18; D: TRBD1; size: once; J: TRBJ1-2; CDR3: CASSPRQGTPIYGYTF; DNA: TGTGCCAGCTCACCGAGACAGGGCACCCCTATCTATGGCTACACCTTC
V: TRBV7-9; D: NA; size: NA; J: TRBJ1-5; CDR3: CASSFGGTQPQHF; DNA: TGTGCCAGCAGCTTCGGGGGGACTCAGCCCCAGCATTTT
V: TRBV7-2; D: NA; size: NA; J: TRBJ2-1; CDR3: CASRPTGSSSYNEQFF; DNA: TGTGCCAGCAGACCAACAGGGTCGAGCTCCTACAATGAGCAGTTCTTC
V: TRBV27; D: NA; size: NA; J: TRBJ2-2; CDR3: CASRPGAGWTGELFF; DNA: TGTGCCAGCAGACCCGGGGCAGGGTGGACCGGGGAGCTGTTTTTT
V: TRBV12-3/TRBV12-4; D: NA; size: NA; J: TRBJ2-7; CDR3: CASSTHRVYEQYF; DNA: TGTGCCAGCAGTACCCACAGGGTCTACGAGCAGTACTTC
V: TRBV12-5; D: NA; size: NA; J: TRBJ2-2; CDR3: CASGLQGTPGELFF; DNA: TGTGCTAGTGGTCTACAGGGTACACCCGGGGAGCTGTTTTTT
V: TRBV11-2; D: NA; size: few; J: TRBJ1-3; CDR3: CASRMVWGYSGNTIYF; DNA: TGTGCCAGCAGGATGGTTTGGGGATACTCTGGAAACACCATATATTTT
V: TRBV11-3; D: NA; size: NA; J: TRBJ2-1; CDR3: CASSLDSRTTYNEQFF; DNA: TGTGCCAGCAGCTTAGACTCCAGGACAACTTACAATGAGCAGTTCTTC
V: TRBV7-9; D: NA; size: NA; J: TRBJ1-4; CDR3: CASSLFSRREKLFF; DNA: TGTGCCAGCAGCTTATTCTCCAGGCGTGAAAAACTGTTTTTT
V: TRBV30; D: NA; size: NA; J: TRBJ2-2; CDR3: CAWSVLERNTGELFF; DNA: TGTGCCTGGAGTGTACTAGAAAGGAACACCGGGGAGCTGTTTTTT
V: TRBV10-3; D: NA; size: NA; J: TRBJ2-7; CDR3: CAISESQGGYEQYF; DNA: TGTGCCATCAGTGAGTCACAAGGGGGCTACGAGCAGTACTTC
V: TRBV21-1; D: NA; size: NA; J: TRBJ1-1; CDR3: CASSNVPGGPRGLPEAFF; DNA: TGTGCCAGCAGCAATGTACCAGGGGGCCCAAGGGGGCTACCTGAAGCTTTCTTT
V: TRBV19; D: NA; size: NA; J: TRBJ1-1; CDR3: CASSIEGRMNTEAFF; DNA: TGTGCCAGTAGTATAGAAGGTCGAATGAACACTGAAGCTTTCTTT
V: TRBV7-8; D: NA; size: once; J: TRBJ2-5; CDR3: CASRLPREAETQYF; DNA: TGTGCCAGCAGGCTCCCCAGGGAGGCGGAGACCCAGTACTTC
V: TRBV24-1; D: NA; size: NA; J: TRBJ2-3; CDR3: CATSSPDRWGTDTQYF; DNA: TGTGCCACCAGTTCCCCGGACAGATGGGGCACAGATACGCAGTATTTT
V: TRBV3-1/TRBV3-2; D: NA; size: NA; J: TRBJ1-4; CDR3: CASSLLGREGEKLFF; DNA: TGTGCCAGCAGCCTGCTAGGAAGGGAAGGTGAAAAACTGTTTTTT
V: TRBV6-4; D: NA; size: once; J: TRBJ2-6; CDR3: CASSRESGANVLTF; DNA: TGTGCCAGCAGTCGCGAGTCTGGGGCCAACGTCCTGACTTTC
V: TRBV5-1; D: NA; size: NA; J: TRBJ2-2; CDR3: CASSHYSGELFF; DNA: TGCGCCAGCAGCCACTACTCCGGGGAGCTGTTTTTT
V: TRBV5-4; D: NA; size: once; J: TRBJ2-2; CDR3: CASSSGGTGYTGELFF; DNA: TGTGCCAGCAGCTCGGGCGGGACGGGATACACCGGGGAGCTGTTTTTT
V: TRBV6-5; D: NA; size: NA; J: TRBJ1-2; CDR3: CASRLGPRYYGYTF; DNA: TGTGCCAGCAGATTAGGCCCCAGGTACTATGGCTACACCTTC
V: TRBV12-2; D: NA; size: many; J: TRBJ2-7; CDR3: CASRLLVGGFEQYF; DNA: TGTGCAAGTCGCCTTCTAGTGGGGGGGTTCGAGCAGTACTTC
V: TRBV6-5; D: NA; size: NA; J: TRBJ2-7; CDR3: CASSYSSYRDYEQYF; DNA: TGTGCCAGCAGTTACTCGAGTTACAGGGACTACGAGCAGTACTTC
V: TRBV4-2; D: NA; size: many; J: TRBJ2-7; CDR3: CASSQILGGAESEQYF; DNA: TGTGCCAGCAGCCAAATACTTGGGGGGGCAGAATCCGAGCAGTACTTC
V: TRBV27; D: TRBD2; size: NA; J: TRBJ2-1; CDR3: CASSFAAKGGPEQFF; DNA: TGTGCCAGCAGTTTTGCCGCCAAGGGAGGGCCTGAGCAGTTCTTC
V: TRBV6-5; D: NA; size: NA; J: TRBJ2-7; CDR3: CASGDLKTGQYF; DNA: TGTGCCAGCGGCGACCTCAAGACAGGACAATACTTC
V: TRBV6-5; D: TRBD2; size: NA; J: TRBJ2-7; CDR3: CASSSPGGGAYEQYF; DNA: TGTGCCAGCAGTTCCCCGGGCGGGGGGGCCTACGAGCAGTACTTC
V: TRBV28; D: NA; size: NA; J: TRBJ1-2; CDR3: CASSSPLPAADGYTF; DNA: TGTGCCAGCAGTTCCCCGCTACCGGCAGCCGATGGCTACACCTTC